Included here is one TCR beta chain sequence, with context. The target of this receptor is not known. Base qualities were left out, and no much larger clone turns up one base away. The library came from the immunoSEQ multiplex PCR assay. TCRdb stores this immuneACCESS table with in-frame sequences only. Part of the clones is absent; in the studies checked, under half of the shortfall reflects unresolved V genes, and no reason is known for the rest. This sample holds tens of thousands of clones; around 90% were observed only once. Approximately 0.4% of the sample is taken by the ten largest. CDR1 MNHEY and CDR2 SVGAGI were looked up in the germline V gene. Inclusive of the bounding cysteine and phenylalanine, the CDR3 is 15 residues long. Only the CDR3 DNA stays, 45 bases, in frame from base 1. Trimming takes 5 bases off V and 6 bases off J; junction bases not matched to a gene: 13. The sample comes from a study of technical replicates of blood from a few donors (dated by TCRdb to 2016 to 2017).

Material for sequencing was T cells isolated from PBMCs. The TCR was taken from a human donor in good health. The rearrangement combines TRBV6-5 with TRBJ2-7, with 7 bases aligning to TRBD2. The CDR3 region: CASSLKQRDCREQYF. The bases read TGTGCCAGCAGTCTAAAGCAGCGGGATTGTCGCGAGCAGTACTTC.